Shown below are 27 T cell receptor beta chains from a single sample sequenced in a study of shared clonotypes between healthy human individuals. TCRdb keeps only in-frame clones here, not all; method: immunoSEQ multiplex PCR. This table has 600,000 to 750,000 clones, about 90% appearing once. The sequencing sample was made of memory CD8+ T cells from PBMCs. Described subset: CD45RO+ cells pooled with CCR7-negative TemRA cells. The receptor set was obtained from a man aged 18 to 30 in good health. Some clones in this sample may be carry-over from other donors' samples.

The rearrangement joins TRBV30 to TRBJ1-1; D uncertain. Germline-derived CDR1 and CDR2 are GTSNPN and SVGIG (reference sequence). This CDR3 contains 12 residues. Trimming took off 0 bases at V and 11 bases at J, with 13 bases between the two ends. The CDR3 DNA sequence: TGTGCCTGGAGTGTCCTCCCCGGCAGCGCTTTCTTT. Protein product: CAWSVLPGSAFF.

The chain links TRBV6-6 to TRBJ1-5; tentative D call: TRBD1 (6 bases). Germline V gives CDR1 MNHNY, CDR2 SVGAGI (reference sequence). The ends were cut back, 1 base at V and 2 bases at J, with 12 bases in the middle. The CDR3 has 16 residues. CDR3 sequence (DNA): TGTGCCAGCAGTTACTACAGGGAAATTGGCAATCAGCCCCAGCATTTT. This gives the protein CASSYYREIGNQPQHF.

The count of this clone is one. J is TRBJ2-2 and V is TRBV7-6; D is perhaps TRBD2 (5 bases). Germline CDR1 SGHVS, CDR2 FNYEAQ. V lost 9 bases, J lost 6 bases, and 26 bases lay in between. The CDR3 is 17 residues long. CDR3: CASKDLRTGPNPGELFF. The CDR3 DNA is TGTGCCAGTAAAGACCTTAGGACTGGACCTAACCCCGGGGAGCTGTTTTTT.

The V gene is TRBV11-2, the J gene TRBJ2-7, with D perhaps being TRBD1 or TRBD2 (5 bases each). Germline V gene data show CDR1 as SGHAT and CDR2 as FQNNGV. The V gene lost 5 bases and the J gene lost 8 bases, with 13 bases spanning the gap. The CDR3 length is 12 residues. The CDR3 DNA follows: TGTGCCAGCAGCCCCGGGGCGTTGAAGCAGTACTTC. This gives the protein CASSPGALKQYF.

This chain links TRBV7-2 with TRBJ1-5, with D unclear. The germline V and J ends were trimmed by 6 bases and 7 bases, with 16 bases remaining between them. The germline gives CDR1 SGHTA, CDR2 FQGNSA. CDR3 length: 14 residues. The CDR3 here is CASSPGLTGQPQHF. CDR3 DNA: TGTGCCAGCAGTCCTGGACTAACGGGCCAGCCCCAGCATTTT.

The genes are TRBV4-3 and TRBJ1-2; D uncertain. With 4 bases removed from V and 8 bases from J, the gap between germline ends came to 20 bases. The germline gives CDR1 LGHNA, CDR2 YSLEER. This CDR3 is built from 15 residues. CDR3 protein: CASSPKTRADGGYTF. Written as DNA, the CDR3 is TGCGCCAGCAGCCCGAAAACAAGGGCCGACGGAGGCTACACCTTC.

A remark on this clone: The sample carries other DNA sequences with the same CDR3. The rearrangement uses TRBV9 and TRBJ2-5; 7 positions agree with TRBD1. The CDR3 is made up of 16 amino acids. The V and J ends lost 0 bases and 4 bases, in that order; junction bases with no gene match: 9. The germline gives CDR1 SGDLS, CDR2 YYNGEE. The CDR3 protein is CASSVGRGRVGETQYF. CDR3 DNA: TGTGCCAGCAGCGTAGGTAGGGGGCGGGTGGGAGAGACCCAGTACTTC. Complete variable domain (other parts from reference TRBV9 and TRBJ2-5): DSGVTQTPKHLITATGQRVTLRCSPRSGDLSVYWYQQSLDQGLQFLIQYYNGEERAKGNILERFSAQQFPDLHSELNLSSLELGDSALYFCASSVGRGRVGETQYFGPGTRLLVL.

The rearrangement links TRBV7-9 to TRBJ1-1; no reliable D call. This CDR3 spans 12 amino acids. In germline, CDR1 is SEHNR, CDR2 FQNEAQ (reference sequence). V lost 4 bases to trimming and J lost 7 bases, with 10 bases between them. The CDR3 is CASSSTRFEAFF. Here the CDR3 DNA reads TGTGCCAGCAGCTCCACCCGCTTTGAAGCTTTCTTT. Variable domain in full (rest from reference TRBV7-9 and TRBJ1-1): DTGVSQNPRHKITKRGQNVTFRCDPISEHNRLYWYRQTLGQGPEFLTYFQNEAQLEKSRLLSDRFSAERPKGSFSTLEIQRTEQGDSAMYLCASSSTRFEAFFGQGTRLTVV.

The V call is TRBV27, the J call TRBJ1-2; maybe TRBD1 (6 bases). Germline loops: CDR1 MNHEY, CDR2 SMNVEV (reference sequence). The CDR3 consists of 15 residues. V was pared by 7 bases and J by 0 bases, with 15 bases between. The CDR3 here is CASTERGRANYGYTF. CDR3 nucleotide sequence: TGTGCCAGCACCGAACGGGGGCGGGCTAACTATGGCTACACCTTC.

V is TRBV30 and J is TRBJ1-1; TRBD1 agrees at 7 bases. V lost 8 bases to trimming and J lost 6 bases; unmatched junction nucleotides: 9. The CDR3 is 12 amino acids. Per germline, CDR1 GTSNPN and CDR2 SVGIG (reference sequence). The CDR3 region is CAGQDITPEAFF. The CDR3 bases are TGTGCCGGACAGGATATTACTCCTGAAGCTTTCTTT.

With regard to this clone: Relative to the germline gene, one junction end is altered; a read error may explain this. The CDR3 here is CASREYDNEQFF. The CDR3 bases are TGTGCCAGCAGGGAATACGACAATGAGCAGTTCTTC. The V gene is TRBV25-1, the J gene TRBJ2-1, with D hard to call. The CDR3 has 12 amino acids. The V gene's germline CDR1 is MGHDK and CDR2 SYGVNS. The full variable domain, in which reference TRBV25-1 and TRBJ2-1 provide the parts outside the CDR3, is EADIYQTPRYLVIGTGKKITLECSQTMGHDKMYWYQQDPGMELHLIHYSYGVNSTEKGDLSSESTVSRIRTEHFPLTLESARPSHTSQYLCASREYDNEQFFGPGTRLTVL.

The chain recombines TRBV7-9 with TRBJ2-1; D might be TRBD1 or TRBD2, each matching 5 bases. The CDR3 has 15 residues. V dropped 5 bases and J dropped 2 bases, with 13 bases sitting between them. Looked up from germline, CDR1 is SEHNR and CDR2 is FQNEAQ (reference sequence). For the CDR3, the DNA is TGTGCCAGCAGCCCGGGGACGTCAACCTACAATGAGCAGTTCTTC. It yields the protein CASSPGTSTYNEQFF. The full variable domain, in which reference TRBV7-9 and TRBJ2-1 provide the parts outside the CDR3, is DTGVSQNPRHKITKRGQNVTFRCDPISEHNRLYWYRQTLGQGPEFLTYFQNEAQLEKSRLLSDRFSAERPKGSFSTLEIQRTEQGDSAMYLCASSPGTSTYNEQFFGPGTRLTVL.

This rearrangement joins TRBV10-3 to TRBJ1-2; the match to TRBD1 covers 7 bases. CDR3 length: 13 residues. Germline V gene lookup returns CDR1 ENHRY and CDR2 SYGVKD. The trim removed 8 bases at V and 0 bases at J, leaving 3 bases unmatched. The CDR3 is CAILQGPNYGYTF. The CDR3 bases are TGTGCCATCCTACAGGGGCCTAACTATGGCTACACCTTC.

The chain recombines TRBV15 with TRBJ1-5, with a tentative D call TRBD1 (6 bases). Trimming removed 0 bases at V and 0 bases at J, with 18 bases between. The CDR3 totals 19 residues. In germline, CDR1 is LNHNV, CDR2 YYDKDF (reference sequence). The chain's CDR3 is CATSRDLQLGAYSNQPQHF. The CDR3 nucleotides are TGTGCCACCAGCAGAGATCTCCAGTTGGGGGCTTATAGCAATCAGCCCCAGCATTTT.

As DNA, the CDR3 is TGTGCCAGCAGCAACCGACTAGCGGGGAGCACAGATACGCAGTATTTT. As protein: CASSNRLAGSTDTQYF. V is TRBV11-3 and J is TRBJ2-3; 11 bases are shared with TRBD2. Germline CDR1 is SGHNT and CDR2 is YENEEA. The CDR3 extends over 16 amino acids. Trimming took 5 bases from V and 0 from J; bases not matched to a gene: 4.

In nucleotides, the CDR3 is TGTGCCAGCAGCGCCGATGGGACTAGCGTTTTCCATGAGCAGTTCTTC. It translates to CASSADGTSVFHEQFF. The chain is built from TRBV11-3 and TRBJ2-1; 10 nucleotides match TRBD2. Per germline, CDR1 SGHNT and CDR2 YENEEA. This CDR3 contains 16 residues. V shed 5 bases, J shed 8 bases, and the junction held 12 bases outside the gene matches.

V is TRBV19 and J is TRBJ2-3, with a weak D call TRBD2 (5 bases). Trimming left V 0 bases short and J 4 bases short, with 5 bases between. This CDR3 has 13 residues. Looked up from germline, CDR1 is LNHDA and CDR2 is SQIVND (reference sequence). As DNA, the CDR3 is TGTGCCAGTAGTATAGAGGAGGCAGATACGCAGTATTTT. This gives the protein CASSIEEADTQYF.

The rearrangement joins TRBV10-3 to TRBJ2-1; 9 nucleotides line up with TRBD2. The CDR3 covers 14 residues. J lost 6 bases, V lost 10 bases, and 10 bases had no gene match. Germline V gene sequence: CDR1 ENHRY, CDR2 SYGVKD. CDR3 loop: CATSTSGSFNEQFF. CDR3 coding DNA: TGTGCCACTTCGACTAGCGGAAGTTTCAATGAGCAGTTCTTC.

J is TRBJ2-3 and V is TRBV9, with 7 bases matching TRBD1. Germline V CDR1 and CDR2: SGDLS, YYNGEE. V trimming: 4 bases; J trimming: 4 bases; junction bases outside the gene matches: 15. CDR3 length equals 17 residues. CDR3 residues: CASSPEGDSLRADTQYF. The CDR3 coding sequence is TGTGCCAGCAGCCCAGAGGGGGACAGTCTCCGTGCAGATACGCAGTATTTT.

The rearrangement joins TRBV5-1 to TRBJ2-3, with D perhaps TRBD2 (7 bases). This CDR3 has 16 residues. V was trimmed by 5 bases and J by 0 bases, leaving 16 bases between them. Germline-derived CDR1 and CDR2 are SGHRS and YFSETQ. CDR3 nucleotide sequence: TGCGCCAGCAGGCGGGGGCCTTGGGGGAGCACAGATACGCAGTATTTT. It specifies CASRRGPWGSTDTQYF.

CDR3 nucleotides: TGTGCCAGCAGTTTGTCGATGGCACTCGGGGAGCTGTTTTTT. This gives the protein CASSLSMALGELFF. The chain carries TRBV28 and TRBJ2-2, with unresolved D. V lost 3 bases and J lost 7, with 12 bases in between. Germline assignment: CDR1 MDHEN and CDR2 SYDVKM. The CDR3 loop spans 14 amino acids.

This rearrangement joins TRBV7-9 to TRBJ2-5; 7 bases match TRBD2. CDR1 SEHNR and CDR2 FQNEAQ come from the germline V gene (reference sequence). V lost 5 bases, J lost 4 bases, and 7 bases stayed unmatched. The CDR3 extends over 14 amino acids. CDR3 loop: CASSPPPGGETQYF. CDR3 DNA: TGTGCCAGCAGCCCCCCCCCGGGGGGAGAGACCCAGTACTTC.

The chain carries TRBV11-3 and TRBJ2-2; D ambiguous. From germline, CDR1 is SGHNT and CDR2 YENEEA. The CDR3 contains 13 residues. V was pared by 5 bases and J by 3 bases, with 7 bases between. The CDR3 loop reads CASSPGDTGELFF. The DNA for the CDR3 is TGTGCCAGCAGCCCCGGAGACACCGGGGAGCTGTTTTTT.

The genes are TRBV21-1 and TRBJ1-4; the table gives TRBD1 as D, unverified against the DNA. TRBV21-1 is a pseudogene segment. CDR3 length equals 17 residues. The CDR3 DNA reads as TGTGCCAGCAGCCCGCGACAGCTCGCCGCGCATGGTGAAAAACTGTTTTTT. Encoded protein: CASSPRQLAAHGEKLFF.

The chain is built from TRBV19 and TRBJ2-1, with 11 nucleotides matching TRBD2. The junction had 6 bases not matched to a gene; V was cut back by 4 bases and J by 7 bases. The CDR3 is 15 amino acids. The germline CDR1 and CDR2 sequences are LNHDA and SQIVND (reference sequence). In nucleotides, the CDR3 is TGTGCCAGTAGTACCTCCGGGACTAGCGGAAATGAGCAGTTCTTC. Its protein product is CASSTSGTSGNEQFF.

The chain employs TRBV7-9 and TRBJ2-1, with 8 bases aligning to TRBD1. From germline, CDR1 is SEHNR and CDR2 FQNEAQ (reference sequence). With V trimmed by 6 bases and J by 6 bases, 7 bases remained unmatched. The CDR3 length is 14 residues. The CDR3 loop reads CASRLGQGVNEQFF. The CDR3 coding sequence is TGTGCCAGCAGGCTCGGACAGGGTGTCAATGAGCAGTTCTTC.

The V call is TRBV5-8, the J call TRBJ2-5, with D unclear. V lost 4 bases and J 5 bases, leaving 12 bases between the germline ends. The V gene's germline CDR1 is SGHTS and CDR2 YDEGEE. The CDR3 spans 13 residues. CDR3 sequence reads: CASSDLKRETQYF. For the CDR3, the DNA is TGTGCCAGCAGCGACTTGAAGAGGGAGACCCAGTACTTC. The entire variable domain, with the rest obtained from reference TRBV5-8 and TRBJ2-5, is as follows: EAGVTQSPTHLIKTRGQQATLRCSPISGHTSVYWYQQALGLGLQFLLWYDEGEERNRGNFPPRFSGRQFPNYSSELNVNALELEDSALYLCASSDLKRETQYFGPGTRLLVL.